This T cell receptor beta chain was profiled in a study of T cell responses to AZD1222 COVID-19 vaccine. Overall study results and limits: The peak T cell response came first, and repertoires were sampled only after it. An increase in Spike-specific TCR breadth and depth was observed after two AZD1222 doses. Vaccine-associated CD4 TCRs spanned spike, dominant at 160-218 and 743-854.

The CDR3 consists of 15 residues. Germline V lookup: CDR1 GTSNPN, CDR2 SVGIG (reference sequence). Trimming took off 1 base at V and 2 bases at J, with 15 bases between the two ends. Sequencing used immunoSEQ multiplex PCR; TCRdb keeps in-frame clones, though not all of them. The sample includes more than 75,000 clones, around 93% of them seen just once. Worth noting for this clone: As yet, its antigen is unknown.

The genes are TRBV30 and TRBJ2-7; D possibly uses TRBD1 or TRBD2 (6 bases each). This TCR was recovered from an adult in good health. The sample here was peripheral blood, taken on day 0 of AZD1222 vaccination. CDR3 bases: TGTGCCTGGAGTGGCGGTCGGGGGCGAGCCTACGAGCAGTACTTC. Translated, it gives CAWSGGRGRAYEQYF.